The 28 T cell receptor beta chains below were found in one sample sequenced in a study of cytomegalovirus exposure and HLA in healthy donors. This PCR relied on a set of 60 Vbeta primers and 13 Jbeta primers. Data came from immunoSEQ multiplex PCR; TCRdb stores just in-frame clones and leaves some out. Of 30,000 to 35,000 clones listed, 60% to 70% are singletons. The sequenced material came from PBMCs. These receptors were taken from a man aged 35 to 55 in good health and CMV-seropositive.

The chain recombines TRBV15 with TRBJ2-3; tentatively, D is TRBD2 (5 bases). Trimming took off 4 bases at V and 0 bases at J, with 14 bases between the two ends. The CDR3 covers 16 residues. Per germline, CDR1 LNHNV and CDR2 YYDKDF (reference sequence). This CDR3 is CATSIWGGLSTDTQYF. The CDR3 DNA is TGTGCCACCAGCATATGGGGTGGACTGAGCACAGATACGCAGTATTTT.

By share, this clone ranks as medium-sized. Here the CDR3 DNA reads TGCGCCAGACAGGGCAATCAGCCCCAGCATTTT. It is translated as CARQGNQPQHF. This chain uses TRBV4-1 with TRBJ1-5; possible D gene TRBD1, 5 bases. Trimming shortened V by 9 bases and J by 2 bases, and 5 bases separated the two germline ends. The CDR3 consists of 11 residues. Germline assignment: CDR1 MGHRA and CDR2 YSYEKL.

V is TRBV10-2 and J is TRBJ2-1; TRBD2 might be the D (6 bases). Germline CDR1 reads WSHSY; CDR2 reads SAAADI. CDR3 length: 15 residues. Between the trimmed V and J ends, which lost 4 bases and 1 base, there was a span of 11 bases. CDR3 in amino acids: CASSGGTPSYNEQFF. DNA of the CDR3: TGCGCCAGCAGTGGCGGGACTCCGTCCTACAATGAGCAGTTCTTC.

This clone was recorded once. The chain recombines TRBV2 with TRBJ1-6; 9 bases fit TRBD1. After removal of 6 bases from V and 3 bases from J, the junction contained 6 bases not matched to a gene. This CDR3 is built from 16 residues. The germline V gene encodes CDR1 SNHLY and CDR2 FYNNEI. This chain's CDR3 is CASSVTGGLYNSPLHF. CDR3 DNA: TGTGCCAGCAGCGTTACAGGGGGCCTCTATAATTCACCCCTCCACTTT. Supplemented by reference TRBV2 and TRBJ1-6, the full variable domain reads EPEVTQTPSHQVTQMGQEVILRCVPISNHLYFYWYRQILGQKVEFLVSFYNNEISEKSEIFDDQFSVERPDGSNFTLKIRSTKLEDSAMYFCASSVTGGLYNSPLHFGNGTRLTVT.

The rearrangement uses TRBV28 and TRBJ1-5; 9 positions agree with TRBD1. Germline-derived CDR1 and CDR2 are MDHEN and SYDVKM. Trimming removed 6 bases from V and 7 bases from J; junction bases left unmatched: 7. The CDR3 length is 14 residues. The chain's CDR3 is CASRTGGKDQPQHF. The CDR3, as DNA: TGTGCCAGCAGGACAGGGGGGAAGGACCAGCCCCAGCATTTT.

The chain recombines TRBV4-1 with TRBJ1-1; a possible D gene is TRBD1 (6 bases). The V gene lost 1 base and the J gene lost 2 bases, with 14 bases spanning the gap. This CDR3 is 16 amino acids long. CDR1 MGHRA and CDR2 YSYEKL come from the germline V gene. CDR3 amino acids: CASSQGGGRANTEAFF. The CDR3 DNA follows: TGCGCCAGCAGCCAAGGGGGGGGCAGGGCAAACACTGAAGCTTTCTTT.

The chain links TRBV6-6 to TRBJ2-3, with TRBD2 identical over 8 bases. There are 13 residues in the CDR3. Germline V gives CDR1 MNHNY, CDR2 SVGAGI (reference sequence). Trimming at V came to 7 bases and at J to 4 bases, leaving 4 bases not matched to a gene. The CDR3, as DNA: TGTGCCAGCAATTCGGGGGGGGCAGATACGCAGTATTTT. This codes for CASNSGGADTQYF.

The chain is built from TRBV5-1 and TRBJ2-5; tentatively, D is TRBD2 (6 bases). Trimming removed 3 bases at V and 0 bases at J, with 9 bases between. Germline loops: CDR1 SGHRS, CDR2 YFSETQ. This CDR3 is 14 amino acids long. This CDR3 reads CASSYSGDQETQYF. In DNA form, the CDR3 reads TGCGCCAGCAGCTATTCGGGGGACCAAGAGACCCAGTACTTC.

The CDR3 reads CASSLGTGGGQETQYF. For the CDR3, the DNA is TGTGCCAGCAGCCTAGGAACAGGGGGCGGTCAAGAGACCCAGTACTTC. The chain links TRBV11-1 to TRBJ2-5; 9 nucleotides match TRBD1. The junction had 9 bases not matched to a gene; V was cut back by 5 bases and J by 2 bases. Germline V gene sequence: CDR1 SGHAT, CDR2 FQDESV (reference sequence). This CDR3 is built from 16 residues. The full variable domain, its missing parts supplied by reference TRBV11-1 and TRBJ2-5, is EAEVAQSPRYKITEKSQAVAFWCDPISGHATLYWYRQILGQGPELLVQFQDESVVDDSQLPKDRFSAERLKGVDSTLKIQPAELGDSAMYLCASSLGTGGGQETQYFGPGTRLLVL.

The CDR3 sequence: CASRPAGEHSPLHF. DNA for the CDR3: TGTGCCAGCAGGCCGGCGGGGGAGCATTCACCCCTCCACTTT. The V call is TRBV25-1, the J call TRBJ1-6; D is perhaps TRBD1 (5 bases). V lost 6 bases, J lost 8 bases, and 14 bases lay in between. Germline CDR1 reads MGHDK; CDR2 reads SYGVNS. CDR3 length equals 14 residues.

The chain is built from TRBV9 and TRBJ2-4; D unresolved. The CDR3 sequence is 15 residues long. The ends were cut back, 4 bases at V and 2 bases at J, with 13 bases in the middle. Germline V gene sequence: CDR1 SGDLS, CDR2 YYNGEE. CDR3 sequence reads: CASSRESVTKNIQYF. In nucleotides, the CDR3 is TGTGCCAGCAGCCGCGAGTCGGTTACCAAAAACATTCAGTACTTC. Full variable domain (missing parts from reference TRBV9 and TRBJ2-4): DSGVTQTPKHLITATGQRVTLRCSPRSGDLSVYWYQQSLDQGLQFLIQYYNGEERAKGNILERFSAQQFPDLHSELNLSSLELGDSALYFCASSRESVTKNIQYFGAGTRLSVL.

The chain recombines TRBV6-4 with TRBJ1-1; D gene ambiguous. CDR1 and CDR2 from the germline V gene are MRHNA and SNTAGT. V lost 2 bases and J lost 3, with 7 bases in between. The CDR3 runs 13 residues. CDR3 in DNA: TGTGCCAGCAGTGACGGGAGGGACACTGAAGCTTTCTTT. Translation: CASSDGRDTEAFF.

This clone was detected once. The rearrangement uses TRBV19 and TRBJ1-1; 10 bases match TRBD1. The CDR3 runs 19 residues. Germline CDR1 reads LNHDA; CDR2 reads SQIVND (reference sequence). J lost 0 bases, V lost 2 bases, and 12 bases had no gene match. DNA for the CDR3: TGTGCCAGTAGTATAAGACAGGGGGCGGGGAGGTATATGAACACTGAAGCTTTCTTT. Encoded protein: CASSIRQGAGRYMNTEAFF.

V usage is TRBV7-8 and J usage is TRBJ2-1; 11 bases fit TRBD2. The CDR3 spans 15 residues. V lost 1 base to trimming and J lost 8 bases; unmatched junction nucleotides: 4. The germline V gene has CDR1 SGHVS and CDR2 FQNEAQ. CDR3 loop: CASSLELAGGHEQFF. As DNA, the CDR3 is TGTGCCAGCAGCTTAGAGCTAGCGGGGGGTCATGAGCAGTTCTTC.

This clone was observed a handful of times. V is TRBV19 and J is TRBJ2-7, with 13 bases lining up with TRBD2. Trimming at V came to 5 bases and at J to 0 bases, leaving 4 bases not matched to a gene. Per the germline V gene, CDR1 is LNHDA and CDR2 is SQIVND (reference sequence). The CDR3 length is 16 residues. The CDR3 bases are TGTGCCAGTAGTGGGGGGACTAGCGGGGCCTCCTACGAGCAGTACTTC. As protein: CASSGGTSGASYEQYF.

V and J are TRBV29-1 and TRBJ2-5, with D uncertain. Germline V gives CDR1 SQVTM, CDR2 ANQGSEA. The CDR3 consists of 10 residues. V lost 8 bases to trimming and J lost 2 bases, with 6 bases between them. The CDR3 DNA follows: TGCAGCTCCTTTCAAGAGACCCAGTACTTC. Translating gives CSSFQETQYF.

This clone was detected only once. As DNA, the CDR3 is TGTGCCAGCAGTCCCCCGGGACAGGGGACAGGGGAGCAGTACTTC. Encoded protein: CASSPPGQGTGEQYF. The chain employs TRBV28 and TRBJ2-7, with TRBD1 matching over 10 bases. V gave up 5 bases and J gave up 7 bases; unmatched junction bases: 11. Germline CDR1 MDHEN, CDR2 SYDVKM. The CDR3 covers 15 residues.

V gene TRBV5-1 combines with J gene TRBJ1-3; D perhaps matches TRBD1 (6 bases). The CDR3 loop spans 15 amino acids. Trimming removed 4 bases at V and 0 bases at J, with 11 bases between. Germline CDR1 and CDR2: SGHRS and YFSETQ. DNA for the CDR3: TGCGCCAGCAGCCCGACAGGCTACTCTGGAAACACCATATATTTT. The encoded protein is CASSPTGYSGNTIYF.

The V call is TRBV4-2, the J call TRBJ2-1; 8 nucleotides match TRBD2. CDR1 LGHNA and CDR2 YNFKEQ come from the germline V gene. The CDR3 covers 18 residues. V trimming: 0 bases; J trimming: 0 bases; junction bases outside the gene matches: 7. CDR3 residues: CASSQDGGGLSSYNEQFF. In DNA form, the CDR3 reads TGTGCCAGCAGCCAAGACGGCGGGGGGCTAAGCTCCTACAATGAGCAGTTCTTC.

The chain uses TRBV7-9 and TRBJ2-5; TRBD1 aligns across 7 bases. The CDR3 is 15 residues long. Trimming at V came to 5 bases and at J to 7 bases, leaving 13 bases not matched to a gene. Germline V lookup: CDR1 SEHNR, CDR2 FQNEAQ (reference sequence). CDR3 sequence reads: CASSVGPDRHGTQYF. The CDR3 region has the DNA TGTGCCAGCAGCGTAGGCCCGGACAGGCACGGGACCCAGTACTTC.

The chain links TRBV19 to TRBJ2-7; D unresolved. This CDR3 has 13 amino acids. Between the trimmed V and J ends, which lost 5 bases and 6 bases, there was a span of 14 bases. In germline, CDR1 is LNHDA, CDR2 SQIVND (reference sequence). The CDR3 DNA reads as TGTGCCAGTAGTTTCTCCGGAGTTCGCGAGCAGTACTTC. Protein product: CASSFSGVREQYF.

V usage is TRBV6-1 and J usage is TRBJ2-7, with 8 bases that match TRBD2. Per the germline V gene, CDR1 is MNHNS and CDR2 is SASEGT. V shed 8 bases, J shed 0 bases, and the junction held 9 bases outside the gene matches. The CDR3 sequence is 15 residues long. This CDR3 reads CASGPLGTSSYEQYF. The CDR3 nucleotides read TGTGCCAGCGGACCCCTGGGGACTAGCTCCTACGAGCAGTACTTC.

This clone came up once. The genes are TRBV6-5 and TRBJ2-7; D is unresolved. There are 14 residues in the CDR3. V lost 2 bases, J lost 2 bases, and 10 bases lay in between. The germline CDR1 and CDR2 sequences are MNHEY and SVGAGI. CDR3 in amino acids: CASSYGGATYEQYF. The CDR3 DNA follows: TGTGCCAGCAGTTACGGCGGAGCCACCTACGAGCAGTACTTC.

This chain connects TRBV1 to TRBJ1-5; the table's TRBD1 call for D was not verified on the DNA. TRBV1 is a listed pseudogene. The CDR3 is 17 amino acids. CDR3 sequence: CTSSQDPRGQMGQPQHF. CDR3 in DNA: TGCACCAGCAGCCAAGACCCCAGGGGGCAGATGGGGCAGCCCCAGCATTTT.

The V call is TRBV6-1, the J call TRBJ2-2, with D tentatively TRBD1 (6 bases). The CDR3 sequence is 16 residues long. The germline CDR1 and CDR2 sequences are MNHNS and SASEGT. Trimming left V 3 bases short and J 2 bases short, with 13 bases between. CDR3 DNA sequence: TGTGCCAGCAGTGACCCCCGGGACAAAAACACCGGGGAGCTGTTTTTT. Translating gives CASSDPRDKNTGELFF.

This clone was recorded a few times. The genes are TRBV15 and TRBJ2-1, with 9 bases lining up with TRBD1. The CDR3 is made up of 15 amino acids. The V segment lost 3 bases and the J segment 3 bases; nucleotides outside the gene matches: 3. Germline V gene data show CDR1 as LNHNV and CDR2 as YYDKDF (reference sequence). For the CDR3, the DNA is TGTGCCACCAGCAGCGAGACAGGGGGCTACAATGAGCAGTTCTTC. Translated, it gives CATSSETGGYNEQFF.

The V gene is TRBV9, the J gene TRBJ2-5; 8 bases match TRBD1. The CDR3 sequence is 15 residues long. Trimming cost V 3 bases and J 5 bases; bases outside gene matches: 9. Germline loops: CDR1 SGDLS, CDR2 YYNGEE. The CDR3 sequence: CASSATGAGWETQYF. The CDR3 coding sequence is TGTGCCAGCAGCGCGACAGGGGCGGGATGGGAGACCCAGTACTTC.

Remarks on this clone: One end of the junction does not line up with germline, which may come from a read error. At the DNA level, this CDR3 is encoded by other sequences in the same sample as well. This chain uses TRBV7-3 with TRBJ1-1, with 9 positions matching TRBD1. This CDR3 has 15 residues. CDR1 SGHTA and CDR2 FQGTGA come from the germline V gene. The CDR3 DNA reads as TGTGCTAGCAGCCCCGGACAGGGGAGGGCCACTGAAGCTTTCTTT. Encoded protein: CASSPGQGRATEAFF.